This T cell receptor (beta chain) was identified during a study of T cell repertoires in cytomegalovirus infection. TCRdb called the reads again in MiXCR, with one record for every CDR3 protein. The sample holds some 680,000 distinct CDR3 sequences, roughly a third seen once. This clonotype was detected a few times. This CDR3 contains 16 residues. With 2 bases removed from V and 6 bases from J, the gap between germline ends came to 18 bases. The rearrangement links TRBV12-3 or TRBV12-4 to TRBJ2-3, with D hard to call. This clonotype was sampled from a human donor in good health (CMV status not recorded). Some clones in this sample may be carry-over from other donors' samples. Sequenced: PBMCs. CDR3 in amino acids: CASSLSDRFVRDTQYF. In DNA, the CDR3 is TGTGCCAGCAGTTTAAGTGACCGCTTTGTGAGGGATACGCAGTATTTT.